A selection of T cell receptor beta chains follows, all from one sample in a study of T cell repertoires in cytomegalovirus infection. MiXCR was run by TCRdb on the reads, yielding one entry per CDR3 protein. Of a few hundred thousand distinct CDR3 sequences in the sample, 25% were seen once. Antigens of these TCRs are unknown. Source: cultured PBMCs, taken from culture after CMV antigen stimulation. Receptors originate from a human donor in good health (CMV status not recorded). Some clones in this sample may be carry-over from other donors' samples. The CDR3 runs from the conserved cysteine through the conserved F or W. D genes are given only for firm matches. Expanded clones get a size class; other rows say once, few or many, or leave the size out.

clone size	D gene	V gene	J gene	CDR3 DNA	CDR3 protein
few	.	TRBV5-4	TRBJ1-1	TGTGCCAGCAGCTTGGACCTTCTGAACACTGAAGCTTTCTTT	CASSLDLLNTEAFF
few	TRBD2	TRBV6-6	TRBJ2-3	TGTGCCAGCAGCCCGGGGGGGTTAGCGAGATCCTTGCGCACAGATACGCAGTATTTT	CASSPGGLARSLRTDTQYF
.	.	TRBV2	TRBJ1-5	TGTGCCAGCAGTCCGCAGGGGAGCAATCAGCCCCAGCATTTT	CASSPQGSNQPQHF
many	.	TRBV28	TRBJ1-6	TGTGCCATCGACACGGGAAATTCACCCCTCCACTTT	CAIDTGNSPLHF
many	TRBD2	TRBV7-2	TRBJ2-3	TGTGCCAGCAGCGGGACTAGCGGGTTGAGCACAGATACGCAGTATTTT	CASSGTSGLSTDTQYF
few	TRBD2	TRBV14	TRBJ2-2	TGTGCCAGCAGCGGACGGACTAGCGGATACACCGGGGAGCTGTTTTTT	CASSGRTSGYTGELFF
.	.	TRBV18	TRBJ1-1	TGTGCCAGCTCAGGGGAACAAGGCACTGAAGCTTTCTTT	CASSGEQGTEAFF
.	TRBD1	TRBV20-1	TRBJ1-5	TGCAGTGCTAGAGATCGGATGACAGGGGGCAATCAGCCCCAGCATTTT	CSARDRMTGGNQPQHF
.	.	TRBV7-2	TRBJ2-3	TGTGCCAGCAGCACGGGACCGAACACAGATACGCAGTATTTT	CASSTGPNTDTQYF
many	.	TRBV7-2	TRBJ2-3	TGTGCCAGCAGGATAACAGGGTATACGCAGTATTTT	CASRITGYTQYF
.	TRBD1	TRBV28	TRBJ2-7	TGTGCCAGCAGTCCCGGGACAGGGTCCTACGAGCAGTACTTC	CASSPGTGSYEQYF
many	.	TRBV7-4	TRBJ2-4	TGTGCCAGCAGCTCAACCAGGGTGATGAATGCCAAAAACATTCAGTACTTC	CASSSTRVMNAKNIQYF
.	.	TRBV7-2	TRBJ2-3	TGTGCCAGCCGACCGGGGCTGGTTCCAGATACGCAGTATTTT	CASRPGLVPDTQYF
once	.	TRBV5-1	TRBJ2-1	TGCGCCAGCAGCTCTCAGGGCTCCTACAATGAGCAGTTCTTC	CASSSQGSYNEQFF
.	TRBD1	TRBV14	TRBJ2-1	TGTGCCAGCAGCTCCCGGGACAGGGGGCTCTGGGAGCAGTTCTTC	CASSSRDRGLWEQFF
.	.	TRBV29-1	TRBJ2-5	TGCAGCGCCGCGAGCCCAGGAAAGGAGACCCAGTACTTC	CSAASPGKETQYF
.	TRBD1	TRBV4-3	TRBJ1-2	TGCGCCAGCAGCCAAGACAGGGGGAAGAGCTATGGCTACACCTTC	CASSQDRGKSYGYTF
many	.	TRBV4-1	TRBJ1-4	TGCGCCAGCAGCCGCCTTCTCAGGTTTCAGTTTGAAAAACTGTTTTTT	CASSRLLRFQFEKLFF
many	.	TRBV12-3/TRBV12-4	TRBJ2-1	TGTGCCAGCAGTCACAGGCGAAGCTCCTACAATGAGCAGTTCTTC	CASSHRRSSYNEQFF
many	.	TRBV7-2	TRBJ2-3	TGTGCCAGCAGCTTAGGTCAGCGCCACACAGATACGCAGTATTTT	CASSLGQRHTDTQYF
.	.	TRBV12-3/TRBV12-4	TRBJ2-1	TGTGCCAGCCTACAACCGGGACTCCCCATCAATGAGCAGTTCTTC	CASLQPGLPINEQFF
many	TRBD2	TRBV7-8	TRBJ2-5	TGTGCCAGCAGCCCCTACCAACTAGCGTCGAGGGAGGAGACCCAGTACTTC	CASSPYQLASREETQYF
.	.	TRBV6-1	TRBJ1-3	TGTGCCAGCAGAAACTCAGGAGGAAACACCATATATTTT	CASRNSGGNTIYF
.	TRBD2	TRBV27	TRBJ2-4	TGTGCCAGCAGTTTATGGGGCGGGAGTGGAAACATTCAGTACTTC	CASSLWGGSGNIQYF
few	.	TRBV7-2	TRBJ2-1	TGTGCCAGCAGCTTAGTTGCCAGGGTCCCCTACAATGAGCAGTTCTTC	CASSLVARVPYNEQFF
.	TRBD1	TRBV12-3/TRBV12-4	TRBJ2-5	TGTGCCAGCAGTCTACGGACAGGGTCGCGGGAGACCCAGTACTTC	CASSLRTGSRETQYF
.	TRBD1	TRBV7-9	TRBJ1-1	TGTGCCAGCAGCTTGACAGGGGCAAAGAACACTGAAGCTTTCTTT	CASSLTGAKNTEAFF
.	TRBD2	TRBV7-2	TRBJ2-1	TGTGCCAGCAGCTTAGCGCAGCGGGAGCTACTTAATTCCCACAATGAGCAGTTCTTC	CASSLAQRELLNSHNEQFF
.	.	TRBV7-2	TRBJ2-2	TGTGCCAGCAGCCCTCCCCCAGGGGCGGGGGAGCTGTTTTTT	CASSPPPGAGELFF
once	.	TRBV4-1	TRBJ2-5	TGCGCCAGCAGCCAAGATCCGGACCCTCAAGAGACCCAGTACTTC	CASSQDPDPQETQYF
many	.	TRBV7-6	TRBJ1-1	TGTGCCAGCAGCCCGTCGACAGGATCCGTAACTGAAGCTTTCTTT	CASSPSTGSVTEAFF
many	TRBD2	TRBV7-2	TRBJ2-7	TGTGCCAGCAGCGATCCGGGCGGAGCGGGAGTCCCCTACGAGCAGTACTTC	CASSDPGGAGVPYEQYF
.	.	TRBV20-1	TRBJ2-3	TGCAGTGCTACCGCGGCTAGTGGTGGAGATACGCAGTATTTT	CSATAASGGDTQYF
medium-sized	.	TRBV7-2	TRBJ2-3	TGTGCCAGCAGCTTAACTGGCCTCACAGATACGCAGTATTTT	CASSLTGLTDTQYF
many	TRBD1	TRBV7-4	TRBJ1-5	TGTGCCAGCAGCTCTACAGGGGTATCTTGGTATAGCAATCAGCCCCAGCATTTT	CASSSTGVSWYSNQPQHF
few	.	TRBV7-2	TRBJ2-4	TGTGCCAGCAGCTTAGAAATATTGGACATTCAGTACTTC	CASSLEILDIQYF
many	.	TRBV11-2	TRBJ2-3	TGTGCCAGCAGCTTTGGGGACTTCGATTCTGATACGCAGTATTTT	CASSFGDFDSDTQYF
.	TRBD2	TRBV3-1	TRBJ2-1	TGTGCCAGCAGCCGCTCGGGGACTAGCAGGAATGAGCAGTTCTTC	CASSRSGTSRNEQFF
many	.	TRBV4-1	TRBJ1-3	TGCGCCAGCAGCCAAGATCGGGCGCGGGGGGCTGGAAACACCATATATTTT	CASSQDRARGAGNTIYF
few	TRBD2	TRBV7-2	TRBJ2-3	TGTGCCAGCAGCTCGTGGGGACTAGCGGGAGGGGAACGTGATACGCAGTATTTT	CASSSWGLAGGERDTQYF
.	.	TRBV19	TRBJ2-3	TGTGCCACCTCGATGGGAGATACGCAGTATTTT	CATSMGDTQYF
few	TRBD1	TRBV20-1	TRBJ1-2	TGCACCCCAGGGGGGGCTAACTATGGCTACACCTTC	CTPGGANYGYTF
few	TRBD2	TRBV5-1	TRBJ2-5	TGCGCCAGCAGTACTAGCGGGACCAGTGAAGAGACCCAGTACTTC	CASSTSGTSEETQYF
few	TRBD2	TRBV6-1	TRBJ2-1	TGTGCCAGCAGTTCCCTGCAGGCTAGCGGACACTCCTACAATGAGCAGTTCTTC	CASSSLQASGHSYNEQFF
few	.	TRBV24-1	TRBJ2-2	TGTGCCACCAGTAAGGGGGGTAGGGCCGGGGAGCTGTTTTTT	CATSKGGRAGELFF
few	.	TRBV20-1	TRBJ1-1	TGCAGTGCGCGTCGGAGCTCGATGAACACTGAAGCTTTCTTT	CSARRSSMNTEAFF
few	.	TRBV6-1	TRBJ1-1	TGTGCCAGCACTTCCCGCTGGGGGTCGGCGAACTCTGAAGCTTTCTTT	CASTSRWGSANSEAFF
.	.	TRBV6-1	TRBJ2-3	TGTGCCAGCAGTGACGGCTGGACCACAGATACGCAGTATTTT	CASSDGWTTDTQYF
once	.	TRBV28	TRBJ2-2	TGTGCCAGCACCCCCGCCGGGGGACCGAACACCGGGGAGCTGTTTTTT	CASTPAGGPNTGELFF
many	.	TRBV7-2	TRBJ2-3	TGTGCCAGCAGCCCCCGGGAGCCAGATACGCAGTATTTT	CASSPREPDTQYF
few	.	TRBV10-3	TRBJ2-5	TGTGCCATCAGATCCGGGACACAGCAAGAGACCCAGTACTTC	CAIRSGTQQETQYF
few	.	TRBV7-6	TRBJ1-1	TGTGCCAGCAGCTTAGTGTGGGGTGGACCTGAAGCTTTCTTT	CASSLVWGGPEAFF
.	TRBD2	TRBV19	TRBJ2-7	TGTGCCAGTAGTATAGATGCGGGAGCGGGAACGACCTACGAGCAGTACTTC	CASSIDAGAGTTYEQYF